The entry that follows covers one T cell receptor (beta chain) sequence. The data stem from a study of blood T cell repertoires in COVID-19. The CDR3 is made up of 14 amino acids. Trimming took off 5 bases at V and 5 bases at J, with 13 bases between the two ends. CDR1 is SGHRS, CDR2 YFSETQ, per germline. In the source study's methods: Reference gene primer amplification gave estimated nucleated cell counts. TCRdb's table, derived via immunoSEQ multiplex PCR, lists solely in-frame clones and lacks some. V, J and clone size are those of that table, while D and trimming were read from the DNA. The table shows 65,000 to 90,000 clones, with 75% to 80% occurring only once.

The TCR sequence derives from a man between 65 and 85 years old with COVID-19, enrolled during active disease. The chain is built from TRBV5-1 and TRBJ1-4; D is uncertain. Sequenced sample: peripheral blood. In DNA form, the CDR3 reads TGCGCCAGCAGTCCGTATGGAGGCAATGAAAAACTGTTTTTT. Residues: CASSPYGGNEKLFF.